A selection of T cell receptor beta chains follows, all from one sample in a study of control samples from healthy donors and cancer patients. Using immunoSEQ multiplex PCR, the repertoire was profiled, and TCRdb retains in-frame clones only, with some absent. The sample holds 230,000 or so clones; 85% to 95% are singletons and the top ten take approximately 1.6%. The material sequenced was blood. The receptor source for this set is a man aged 45 to 65 in good health. Both conserved end residues are part of each CDR3. Fields, in order: D gene, V gene, J gene, clone size, CDR3 protein, CDR3 DNA. A D gene is named only where the DNA matches it firmly. Clone sizes are given selectively: once, few, many, or a class where the clone is expanded.

-	TRBV6-5	TRBJ2-7	-	CATLVPGNSYEQYF	TGTGCCACCCTAGTTCCGGGGAACTCCTACGAGCAGTACTTC
-	TRBV5-5	TRBJ1-1	-	CASSLNTEAFF	TGTGCCAGCAGCTTGAATACAGAAGCTTTCTTT
-	TRBV9	TRBJ1-2	-	CASSPLGGFYGYTF	TGTGCCAGCAGCCCCCTAGGAGGTTTCTATGGCTACACCTTC
-	TRBV5-1	TRBJ2-3	-	CASSLEINRAGTDTQYF	TGCGCCAGCAGCTTGGAGATCAACAGGGCAGGCACAGATACGCAGTATTTT
TRBD1	TRBV5-1	TRBJ2-3	-	CASSLGQGFTDTQYF	TGCGCCAGCAGCTTGGGACAGGGGTTCACAGATACGCAGTATTTT
TRBD2	TRBV7-3	TRBJ2-1	-	CASSPLGRAGGYNEQFF	TGTGCCAGCAGCCCCCTGGGTAGGGCGGGGGGTTACAATGAGCAGTTCTTC
-	TRBV6-1	TRBJ2-7	-	CASREGYNDEQYF	TGTGCCAGCAGAGAAGGGTACAACGACGAGCAGTACTTC
-	TRBV3-1/TRBV3-2	TRBJ1-1	-	CASSQVMANTEAFF	TGTGCCAGCAGCCAAGTCATGGCGAACACTGAAGCTTTCTTT
-	TRBV9	TRBJ2-5	-	CASSVAKTETQYF	TGTGCCAGCAGCGTAGCGAAGACGGAGACCCAGTACTTC
-	TRBV11-3	TRBJ2-3	-	CASSLGGTTDTQYF	TGTGCCAGCAGCTTAGGAGGCACCACAGATACGCAGTATTTT
TRBD2	TRBV27	TRBJ2-7	-	CASSSPWLAGGEQYF	TGTGCCAGCAGTTCCCCGTGGCTAGCGGGGGGGGAGCAGTACTTC
-	TRBV2	TRBJ1-2	-	CASRFSTPQGDGYTF	TGTGCCAGCCGATTTTCCACTCCACAGGGTGATGGCTACACCTTC
-	TRBV4-1	TRBJ1-2	-	CASSDASTVRGYTF	TGCGCCAGCAGCGATGCCAGCACTGTCCGGGGCTACACCTTC
-	TRBV2	TRBJ1-1	-	CASSADLNTEAFF	TGTGCCAGCAGTGCGGACCTCAACACTGAAGCTTTCTTT
-	TRBV7-9	TRBJ1-1	-	CASSFGITEAFF	TGTGCCAGCAGCTTTGGCATTACTGAAGCTTTCTTT
TRBD1	TRBV3-1/TRBV3-2	TRBJ1-1	-	CASSQVGDRVEAFF	TGTGCCAGCAGCCAAGTCGGGGACAGGGTTGAAGCTTTCTTT
-	TRBV7-9	TRBJ1-2	-	CASSRSGQRPSKDGYTF	TGTGCCAGCAGCCGCTCCGGACAGAGACCCTCTAAGGATGGCTACACCTTC
-	TRBV2	TRBJ2-5	once	CASSGQVQETQYF	TGTGCCAGCAGTGGCCAGGTTCAAGAGACCCAGTACTTC
-	TRBV18	TRBJ2-3	once	CASSPPGGAQDTQYF	TGTGCCAGCTCACCACCGGGGGGGGCGCAAGATACGCAGTATTTT
-	TRBV6-6	TRBJ1-2	-	CASSYTDRNYGYTF	TGTGCCAGCAGTTACACGGACAGAAACTATGGCTACACCTTC
-	TRBV3-1/TRBV3-2	TRBJ1-2	-	CASSLYEGSYGYTF	TGTGCCAGCAGCCTCTACGAGGGATCCTATGGCTACACCTTC
-	TRBV3-1/TRBV3-2	TRBJ2-3	-	CASSHPSEGDTQYF	TGTGCCAGCAGCCATCCCTCCGAAGGAGATACGCAGTATTTT
-	TRBV21-1	TRBJ1-5	-	CASSSKIGHSNQPQHF	TGTGCCAGCAGCAGCAAGATCGGGCATAGCAATCAGCCCCAGCATTTT
-	TRBV24-1	TRBJ1-2	-	CATSGNSAANYGYTF	TGTGCCACCAGTGGCAATAGCGCCGCTAACTATGGCTACACCTTC
-	TRBV5-4	TRBJ2-1	-	CASSLGGGLNNEQFF	TGTGCCAGCAGCTTGGGGGGCGGGCTAAACAATGAGCAGTTCTTC
-	TRBV5-1	TRBJ1-4	-	CASSVGNHNEKLFF	TGCGCCAGCAGCGTCGGGAACCATAATGAAAAACTGTTTTTT
-	TRBV28	TRBJ2-5	-	CASSLFKWAGETQYF	TGTGCCAGCAGTTTATTTAAGTGGGCGGGAGAGACCCAGTACTTC
-	TRBV15	TRBJ1-4	once	CATSRGYMGLFF	TGTGCCACCAGCAGAGGGTACATGGGGCTGTTTTTT
TRBD1	TRBV3-1/TRBV3-2	TRBJ1-2	-	CASSSRGPTGGDYGYTF	TGTGCCAGCAGCTCCAGGGGGCCGACAGGGGGAGACTATGGCTACACCTTC
-	TRBV28	TRBJ1-2	once	CASSPPGAGYTF	TGTGCCAGCAGTCCCCCCGGGGCTGGCTACACCTTC
-	TRBV5-4	TRBJ2-1	-	CASSLGYSRSSYNEQFF	TGTGCCAGCAGCTTGGGTTACTCCCGTAGCTCCTACAATGAGCAGTTCTTC
-	TRBV5-4	TRBJ2-5	-	CASSRDPVETQYF	TGTGCCAGCAGCCGGGACCCCGTGGAGACCCAGTACTTC
-	TRBV9	TRBJ1-2	-	CASSVGAENYGYTF	TGTGCCAGCAGCGTAGGGGCGGAGAACTATGGCTACACCTTC
-	TRBV6-5	TRBJ1-2	-	CASSYVAGDVHYGYTF	TGTGCCAGCAGTTACGTAGCAGGGGATGTGCACTATGGCTACACCTTC
-	TRBV25-1	TRBJ1-2	-	CASSENFIGPGYGYTF	TGTGCCAGCAGTGAAAACTTTATTGGACCTGGCTATGGCTACACCTTC
-	TRBV28	TRBJ2-5	-	CALRWDSRETQYF	TGTGCCTTAAGGTGGGACTCGAGAGAGACCCAGTACTTC
-	TRBV5-1	TRBJ1-4	once	CASSSLKGGAGEKLFF	TGCGCCAGCAGCTCTCTCAAGGGGGGCGCAGGGGAAAAACTGTTTTTT
-	TRBV12-3/TRBV12-4	TRBJ1-5	-	CASSWRGNQPQHF	TGTGCCAGCAGTTGGAGGGGAAATCAGCCCCAGCATTTT
-	TRBV9	TRBJ1-1	-	CASSGSGNTEAFF	TGTGCCAGCAGCGGATCAGGTAACACTGAAGCTTTCTTT
-	TRBV3-1/TRBV3-2	TRBJ1-5	once	CASSQALGQPQHF	TGTGCCAGCAGCCAAGCCTTGGGTCAGCCCCAGCATTTT
-	TRBV25-1	TRBJ1-4	once	CASSVPGPNEKLFF	TGTGCCAGCAGTGTACCGGGACCTAATGAAAAACTGTTTTTT
-	TRBV7-7	TRBJ2-7	-	CASSSPYEQYF	TGTGCTAGCAGCTCCCCCTACGAGCAGTACTTC
-	TRBV19	TRBJ1-2	-	CASSIRELSGYTF	TGTGCCAGTAGTATCCGTGAACTGTCTGGCTACACCTTC
-	TRBV27	TRBJ1-6	-	CASSFGPAASPLHF	TGTGCCAGCAGTTTTGGCCCGGCGGCCTCACCCCTCCACTTT
-	TRBV30	TRBJ2-2	-	CAWSIMGNRPTGELFF	TGTGCCTGGAGTATAATGGGGAACAGGCCGACCGGGGAGCTGTTTTTT
-	TRBV27	TRBJ1-6	-	CASSLKAQGGSPLHF	TGTGCCAGCAGTTTAAAGGCCCAGGGCGGGTCACCCCTCCACTTT
-	TRBV7-2	TRBJ1-1	-	CASSTDSNTEAFF	TGTGCCAGCAGCACCGACAGTAACACTGAAGCTTTCTTT
-	TRBV28	TRBJ1-2	-	CASGAREIGYTF	TGTGCCAGCGGGGCGAGGGAAATTGGCTACACCTTC
-	TRBV5-1	TRBJ2-7	-	CASSLRTGGQGSSYEQYF	TGCGCCAGCAGCTTGAGGACTGGGGGCCAGGGGAGCTCCTACGAGCAGTACTTC
TRBD1	TRBV9	TRBJ1-1	-	CASSHKQGARTEAFF	TGTGCCAGCAGCCATAAACAGGGGGCGCGGACTGAAGCTTTCTTT
-	TRBV24-1	TRBJ1-5	-	CATSDPRQVGQPQHF	TGTGCCACCAGTGACCCTCGACAGGTTGGGCAGCCCCAGCATTTT
TRBD1	TRBV5-1	TRBJ1-1	-	CASSLGTAMNTEAFF	TGCGCCAGCAGCCTTGGGACAGCCATGAACACTGAAGCTTTCTTT
-	TRBV5-1	TRBJ2-5	-	CASNVPGHQETRYF	TGCGCCAGCAACGTCCCGGGCCACCAAGAGACCCGGTACTTC
TRBD2	TRBV27	TRBJ2-1	-	CASSLKPSGGSEQFF	TGTGCCAGCAGTTTAAAGCCTAGCGGGGGGTCTGAGCAGTTCTTC
-	TRBV2	TRBJ2-5	-	CASSDRTKETQYF	TGTGCCAGCAGTGACCGGACCAAAGAGACCCAGTACTTC